Below, 8 T cell receptor beta chains from the same sample are listed, as sequenced in a study of blood T cell repertoires in COVID-19. The protocol was immunoSEQ multiplex PCR, while the TCRdb copy is restricted to in-frame clones and leaves out a portion. The repertoire holds roughly 170,000 clones, with 87% as singletons. The sample consisted of peripheral blood. The receptor set was obtained from a woman in her 70s with COVID-19, enrolled during active disease.

The rearrangement joins TRBV2 to TRBJ1-5; perhaps TRBD1 as D (5 bases). Germline CDR1 reads SNHLY; CDR2 reads FYNNEI. V lost 4 bases, J lost 3 bases, and 10 bases lay in between. The CDR3 spans 14 residues. The CDR3 protein is CASSADRFNQPQHF. The CDR3 DNA sequence: TGTGCCAGCAGTGCTGACAGATTCAATCAGCCCCAGCATTTT. Together with reference TRBV2 and TRBJ1-5, the CDR3 gives the full variable domain: EPEVTQTPSHQVTQMGQEVILRCVPISNHLYFYWYRQILGQKVEFLVSFYNNEISEKSEIFDDQFSVERPDGSNFTLKIRSTKLEDSAMYFCASSADRFNQPQHFGDGTRLSIL.

CDR3 in DNA: TGTGCCAGCAGCGTAGGGGCAGGGGGAGGAAACACCATATATTTT. Protein: CASSVGAGGGNTIYF. The genes are TRBV9 and TRBJ1-3; 7 nucleotides match TRBD1. The junction had 4 bases not matched to a gene; V was cut back by 0 bases and J by 4 bases. The CDR3 covers 15 residues. CDR1 SGDLS and CDR2 YYNGEE come from the germline V gene.

The chain carries TRBV7-5 and TRBJ2-7; TRBD2, as called in the table, went unchecked against the DNA. TRBV7-5 is given as a pseudogene. The length of the CDR3 is 15 residues. The CDR3 DNA is TGTGCCAGAAGGACAACTAGCGGGACATCCTACGAGCAGTACTTC. This encodes CARRTTSGTSYEQYF.

This clone was detected only a few times. The chain links TRBV19 to TRBJ2-7, with a possible D match to TRBD2 (5 bases). The germline V gene encodes CDR1 LNHDA and CDR2 SQIVND (reference sequence). Deletions cut 8 bases from V and 5 bases from J, with 16 bases between. This CDR3 contains 13 residues. The CDR3 region is CASAGRGIHEQYF. The CDR3 DNA reads as TGTGCCAGTGCCGGGCGAGGGATCCACGAGCAGTACTTC.

Regarding this clone: This same CDR3 is encoded by further DNA sequences in the sample. V gene TRBV6-4 combines with J gene TRBJ1-5, with D possibly matching TRBD1 (6 bases). The CDR3 runs to 13 residues. Germline loops: CDR1 MRHNA, CDR2 SNTAGT. Trimming pared 3 bases from V and 6 bases from J, leaving 9 bases between. CDR3: CASSEQGGQPQHF. The CDR3, as DNA: TGTGCCAGCAGTGAACAGGGCGGTCAGCCCCAGCATTTT.

The rearrangement uses TRBV5-1 and TRBJ2-3, with D tentatively TRBD2 (6 bases). In germline, CDR1 is SGHRS, CDR2 YFSETQ. The CDR3 has 14 amino acids. Trimming removed 0 bases from V and 6 bases from J, with 11 bases in between. CDR3 residues: CASSLGPGADTQYF. In DNA, the CDR3 is TGCGCCAGCAGCTTGGGACCGGGAGCGGATACGCAGTATTTT. Using reference TRBV5-1 and TRBJ2-3 for the parts outside the CDR3, the full variable domain is KAGVTQTPRYLIKTRGQQVTLSCSPISGHRSVSWYQQTPGQGLQFLFEYFSETQRNKGNFPGRFSGRQFSNSRSEMNVSTLELGDSALYLCASSLGPGADTQYFGPGTRLTVL.

This chain uses TRBV2 with TRBJ2-2; maybe TRBD2 (5 bases). V dropped 8 bases and J dropped 1 base, with 8 bases sitting between them. CDR1 SNHLY and CDR2 FYNNEI come from the germline V gene. The CDR3 covers 13 residues. The DNA for the CDR3 is TGTGCCAGCGGTCGGGAGAACACCGGGGAGCTGTTTTTT. Translating gives CASGRENTGELFF.

The chain links TRBV24-1 to TRBJ1-1; TRBD1 might be the D (5 bases). V lost 8 bases and J lost 2, with 8 bases in between. The CDR3 is 12 amino acids. The germline gives CDR1 KGHDR, CDR2 SFDVKD. The CDR3 DNA sequence: TGTGCCACCAAAGGGGCCAACACTGAAGCTTTCTTT. It encodes CATKGANTEAFF.